This TCR beta chain appears in the sequencing data of a study of vaccination and CD4 T cells after COVID-19. Across the whole study: Convalescent study patients returned SARS-CoV-2 positive nasal swab PCR results, with several mild cases and one severe.

Comments on this clonotype: Its antigen is unknown.

Study-level results: SARS-CoV-2-reactive clonotype medians increased from about 20 to 38, not significantly.

Cultured CD4+ T-cell DNA underwent Oncomine TCR Beta short-read sequencing. Via MiXCR, TCRdb re-called the PCR reads, giving one row per CDR3 protein. The sample contains roughly 3,200 distinct CDR3 sequences, 70% to 80% of which appear only once. V gave up 1 base and J gave up 2 bases, with 12 bases separating them. The CDR3 loop spans 17 amino acids. As for treatment: roughly 10-day PBMC culture with coronavirus spike peptide pools or control peptides (ViraFEST assay). V gene TRBV12-3 or TRBV12-4 combines with J gene TRBJ1-6; D possibly corresponds to TRBD1 (6 bases). The receptor was derived from a human donor who had recovered from COVID-19. Sequencing was performed on CD4+ T cells from blood, cultured in vitro. CDR3 region: CASSLGWGGPYNSPLHF. The DNA of the CDR3 is TGTGCCAGCAGTTTAGGCTGGGGGGGCCCCTATAATTCACCCCTCCACTTT.